The present TCR beta chain was sequenced within a study of CD8 T cells in Susac syndrome. Study outcomes and limitations: TCR sequencing and HLA analysis covered a relatively small number of individuals.

Germline assignment: CDR1 SQVTM and CDR2 ANQGSEA. V was pared by 5 bases and J by 1 base, with 5 bases between. The CDR3 covers 11 residues. A quantity of about 0.45 to 1 ug RNA underwent reverse transcription using random hexamers. The authors amplified TCR beta CDR3 across 54 Vbeta and 13 Jbeta using immunoSEQ multiplex PCR. TCRdb independently ran MiXCR on the immunoSEQ multiplex PCR reads; one entry per CDR3 protein. Here the sample spans 140,000 to 150,000 distinct CDR3 sequences, approximately 95% being singletons. This clonotype was counted only a few times. Its specificity is unknown. Sequencing of TCR beta was undertaken in CD8+ and CD4+ T cells derived from blood. Negative isolation was used for CD8+ and CD4+ T cells and FACS enrichment for TEMRA cells.

The rearrangement joins TRBV29-1 to TRBJ1-2; D is uncertain. The receptor was isolated from a human donor in good health. Sequences were obtained from CD4+ T cells from PBMCs. CDR3 sequence: CSVSNNYGYTF. In nucleotides, the CDR3 is TGCAGCGTTTCGAATAACTATGGCTACACCTTC.